This T cell receptor beta chain was found in a study of tumor-infiltrating lymphocytes in primary liver carcinoma. This clonotype was detected once. Given the absence of the conserved phenylalanine or tryptophan at the CDR3 end, a read error is likely. The germline gives CDR1 SGHDT, CDR2 YYEEEE. The CDR3 is made up of 13 amino acids. Reverse transcription of about 500 ng total RNA with a constant-region primer produced TCR beta cDNA. Slightly modified ARM-PCR with three nested multiplex PCR rounds yielded TCR beta libraries. For around 9 cycles apiece, the opening two PCR rounds ran with TRBV1-TRBV30 forward primers and a C-beta reverse primer. Using its own MiXCR run on the multiplex PCR reads, TCRdb lists one record per CDR3 protein. The sample has 20,000 to 25,000 distinct CDR3 sequences, over 60% seen once. It was from around 18-30 mg of unsorted bulk tissue that RNA and DNA were co-extracted.

The sequenced sample consisted of liver tumor tissue from sampling region 1. Stated subset: tumor region T1, superior pole. J is TRBJ2-7 and V is TRBV5-6; 8 bases align to TRBD1. The receptor was isolated from a woman in her twenties or thirties with primary liver carcinoma and hepatitis B virus infection. Here the CDR3 DNA reads TGTGTCAGCTGCTTACGGACAGGGCTATCGCAGTACTCC. Protein: CVSCLRTGLSQYS.